This T cell receptor beta chain was sequenced during a study of T-cell reconstitution after alpha-beta-depleted transplantation in children (TCRdb year 2016). Background on the whole study: The study quantitatively tracked T-cell immune reconstitution after TCRalphabeta/CD19-depleted allogeneic hematopoietic cell transplantation in children using TCR repertoire profiling.

Including cysteine and phenylalanine, the CDR3 has 13 amino acids. The only DNA kept is the CDR3, 39 bases in frame from the first base. V loses 1 base, J loses 7 bases, and the germline ends lie 11 bases apart. In the germline V gene, CDR1 corresponds to SGHDT and CDR2 to YYEEEE. Library generation was performed with PCR. The data were produced on an Illumina HiSeq 2500. TCR libraries were prepared with molecular barcoding, using unique molecular identifiers to normalize TCRbeta repertoire quantification. TCRdb reprocessed the public reads (quality trimming at Q25 with fastp, clone calling with MiXCR) and kept in-frame beta chains. Rows are unified per CDR3 protein, each entry keeping the most common DNA and genes. The sample table records about 230,000 distinct CDR3 sequences; more than 7.5% of these occur just once. Approximately 5% of the sample is taken by the ten largest. This clonotype appeared a few times. Its antigen remains unidentified. Per-nucleotide qualities are absent, and no much larger clonotype sits a single base away.

Recombination joined TRBV5-6 with TRBJ1-1; no D segment can be confidently identified. The specimen comprised PBMCs from the stem cell graft donor, sampled from the stem cell graft. The TCR was taken from a human donor who donated a stem cell graft to a child with SCID. The nucleotides read TGTGCCAGCAGCTTGATTTCCGAGAATGAAGCTTTCTTT. Translated, this gives CASSLISENEAFF.